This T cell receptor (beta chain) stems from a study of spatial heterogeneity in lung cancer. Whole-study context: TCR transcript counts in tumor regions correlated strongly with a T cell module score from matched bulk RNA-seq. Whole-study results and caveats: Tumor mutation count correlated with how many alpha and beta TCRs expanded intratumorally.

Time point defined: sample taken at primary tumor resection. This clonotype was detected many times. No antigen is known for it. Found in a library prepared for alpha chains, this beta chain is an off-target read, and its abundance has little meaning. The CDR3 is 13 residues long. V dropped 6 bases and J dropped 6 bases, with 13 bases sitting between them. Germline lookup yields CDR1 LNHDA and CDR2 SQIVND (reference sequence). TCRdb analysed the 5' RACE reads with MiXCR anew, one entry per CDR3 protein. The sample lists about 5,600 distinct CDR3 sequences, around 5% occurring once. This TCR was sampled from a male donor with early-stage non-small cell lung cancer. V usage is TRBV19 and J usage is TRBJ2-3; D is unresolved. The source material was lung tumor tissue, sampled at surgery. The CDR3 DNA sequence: TGTGCCAGTAGGTGGGCGGTTCAGGATACGCAGTATTTT. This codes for CASRWAVQDTQYF.